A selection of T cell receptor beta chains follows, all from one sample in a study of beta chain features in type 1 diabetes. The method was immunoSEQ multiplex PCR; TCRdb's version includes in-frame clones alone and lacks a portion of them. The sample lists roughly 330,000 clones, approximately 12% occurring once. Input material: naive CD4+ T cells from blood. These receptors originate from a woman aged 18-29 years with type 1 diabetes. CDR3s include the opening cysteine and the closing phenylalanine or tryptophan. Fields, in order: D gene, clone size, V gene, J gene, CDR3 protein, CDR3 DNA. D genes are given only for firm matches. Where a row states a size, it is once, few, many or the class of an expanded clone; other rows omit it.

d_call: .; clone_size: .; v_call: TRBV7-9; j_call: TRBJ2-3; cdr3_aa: CASSTSSADTQYF; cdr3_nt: TGTGCCAGCAGCACTAGTAGCGCAGATACGCAGTATTTT
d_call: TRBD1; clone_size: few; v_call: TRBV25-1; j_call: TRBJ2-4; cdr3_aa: CASGPTGDRNIQYF; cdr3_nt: TGTGCCAGCGGCCCCACCGGGGACAGAAACATTCAGTACTTC
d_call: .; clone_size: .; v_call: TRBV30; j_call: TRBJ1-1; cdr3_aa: CAWSPGENTEAFF; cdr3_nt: TGTGCCTGGAGCCCGGGGGAGAACACTGAAGCTTTCTTT
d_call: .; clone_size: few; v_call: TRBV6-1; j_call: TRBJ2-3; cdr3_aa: CASNVRGGSTDTQYF; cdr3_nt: TGTGCCAGCAATGTGAGAGGGGGTAGCACAGATACGCAGTATTTT
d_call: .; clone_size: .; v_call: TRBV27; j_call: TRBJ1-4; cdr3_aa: CASTLPRSQNEKLFF; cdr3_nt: TGTGCCAGCACCCTACCGAGGAGCCAAAATGAAAAACTGTTTTTT
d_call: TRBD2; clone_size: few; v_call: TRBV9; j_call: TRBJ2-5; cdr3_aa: CASSVVAGDQETQYF; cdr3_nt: TGTGCCAGCAGCGTAGTAGCGGGGGACCAAGAGACCCAGTACTTC
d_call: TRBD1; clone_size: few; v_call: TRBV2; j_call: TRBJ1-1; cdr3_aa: CASSEGQLNTEAFF; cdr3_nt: TGTGCCAGCAGTGAGGGACAGCTGAACACTGAAGCTTTCTTT
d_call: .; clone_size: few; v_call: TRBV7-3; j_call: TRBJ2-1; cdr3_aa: CASSYRDTFSEQFF; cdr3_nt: TGTGCCAGCAGCTATCGGGACACATTTAGTGAGCAGTTCTTC
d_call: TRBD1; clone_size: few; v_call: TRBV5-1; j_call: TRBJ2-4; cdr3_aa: CASSARQGNIQYF; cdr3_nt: TGCGCCAGCAGCGCCCGACAGGGAAACATTCAGTACTTC
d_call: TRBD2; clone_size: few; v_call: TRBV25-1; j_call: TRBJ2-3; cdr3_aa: CASSERGTSGASGTQYF; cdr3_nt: TGTGCCAGCAGTGAACGCGGGACTAGCGGGGCCTCGGGTACGCAGTATTTT
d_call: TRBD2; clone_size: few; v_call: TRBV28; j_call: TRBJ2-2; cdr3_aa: CASSLLAANTGELFF; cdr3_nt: TGTGCCAGCAGTTTACTAGCGGCAAACACCGGGGAGCTGTTTTTT
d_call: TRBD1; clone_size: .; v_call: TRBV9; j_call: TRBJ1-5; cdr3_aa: CASSEGQHNQPQHF; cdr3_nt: TGTGCCAGCAGCGAGGGACAGCACAATCAGCCCCAGCATTTT
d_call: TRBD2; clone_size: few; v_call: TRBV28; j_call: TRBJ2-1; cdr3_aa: CASSSTSGRPYNEQFF; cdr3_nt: TGTGCCAGCAGTTCGACTAGCGGGAGACCCTACAATGAGCAGTTCTTC
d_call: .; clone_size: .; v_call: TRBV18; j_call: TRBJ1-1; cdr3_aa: CASSPLPADAEAFF; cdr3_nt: TGTGCCAGCTCACCACTCCCAGCGGACGCGGAAGCTTTCTTT